This TCR beta chain is from a study of blood T cell repertoires in COVID-19. Study-wide context: T cells, B-cell-depleted T cells, or PBMCs provided the cDNA or gDNA that served as material.

Enrolled during active infection, Seattle patients were then followed longitudinally. Generated by immunoSEQ multiplex PCR, the TCRdb table keeps only in-frame clones and is missing some. The table records around 340,000 clones, approximately 89% of them present only once. CDR1 and CDR2 (germline): MDHEN, SYDVKM. V trimming: 5 bases; J trimming: 1 base; junction bases outside the gene matches: 4. This CDR3 spans 16 amino acids. This receptor was identified in a woman between 55 and 75 years old with COVID-19, enrolled during active disease. Sequenced sample: peripheral blood. The chain combines TRBV28 with TRBJ2-5, with 13 bases lining up with TRBD2. CDR3 region: CASSTGLAGVQETQYF. CDR3 in DNA: TGTGCCAGCAGTACCGGACTAGCGGGGGTCCAAGAGACCCAGTACTTC.